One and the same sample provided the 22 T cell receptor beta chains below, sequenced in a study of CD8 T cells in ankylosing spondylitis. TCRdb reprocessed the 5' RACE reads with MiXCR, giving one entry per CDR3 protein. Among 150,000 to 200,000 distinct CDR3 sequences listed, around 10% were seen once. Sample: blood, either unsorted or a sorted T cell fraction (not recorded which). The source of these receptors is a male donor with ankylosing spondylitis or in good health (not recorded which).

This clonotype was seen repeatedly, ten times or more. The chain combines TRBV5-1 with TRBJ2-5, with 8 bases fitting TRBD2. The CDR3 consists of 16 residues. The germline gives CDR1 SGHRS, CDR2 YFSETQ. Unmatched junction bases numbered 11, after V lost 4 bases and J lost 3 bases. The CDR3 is CASSGGLVGGKETQYF. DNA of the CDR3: TGCGCCAGCAGCGGGGGACTAGTTGGGGGCAAAGAGACCCAGTACTTC.

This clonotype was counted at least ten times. The CDR3 is CASSSPSLRKKLFF. CDR3 nucleotide sequence: TGTGCCAGCAGTTCCCCCTCTCTCCGGAAAAAACTGTTTTTT. The gene calls are TRBV28 and TRBJ1-4; D remains ambiguous. The CDR3 runs 14 residues. Trimming took off 4 bases at V and 9 bases at J, with 15 bases between the two ends. The germline V gene encodes CDR1 MDHEN and CDR2 SYDVKM.

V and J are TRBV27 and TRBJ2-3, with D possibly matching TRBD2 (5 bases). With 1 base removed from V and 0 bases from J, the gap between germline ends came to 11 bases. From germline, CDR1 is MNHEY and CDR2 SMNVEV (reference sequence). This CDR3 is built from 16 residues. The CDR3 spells CASSLFGGSSTDTQYF. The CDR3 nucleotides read TGTGCCAGCAGTTTATTCGGCGGGTCTAGCACAGATACGCAGTATTTT.

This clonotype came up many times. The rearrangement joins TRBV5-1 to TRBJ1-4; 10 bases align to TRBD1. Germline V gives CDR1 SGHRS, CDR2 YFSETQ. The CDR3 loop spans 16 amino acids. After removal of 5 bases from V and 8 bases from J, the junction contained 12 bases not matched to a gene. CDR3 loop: CASRNQPGQGPEKLFF. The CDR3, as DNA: TGCGCCAGCAGAAATCAACCGGGACAGGGGCCCGAAAAACTGTTTTTT.

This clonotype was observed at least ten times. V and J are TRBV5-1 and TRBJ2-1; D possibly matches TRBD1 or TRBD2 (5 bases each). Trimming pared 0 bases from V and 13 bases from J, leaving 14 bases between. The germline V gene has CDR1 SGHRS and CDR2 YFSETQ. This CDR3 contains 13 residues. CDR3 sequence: CASSLALERGQFF. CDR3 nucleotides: TGCGCCAGCAGCTTGGCCCTCGAGAGGGGTCAGTTCTTC.

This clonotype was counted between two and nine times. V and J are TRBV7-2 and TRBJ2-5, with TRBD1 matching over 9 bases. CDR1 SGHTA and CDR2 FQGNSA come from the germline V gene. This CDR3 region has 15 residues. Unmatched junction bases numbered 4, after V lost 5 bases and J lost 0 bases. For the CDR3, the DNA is TGTGCCAGCAGCCGGCGGACAGGGGACCAAGAGACCCAGTACTTC. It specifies CASSRRTGDQETQYF.

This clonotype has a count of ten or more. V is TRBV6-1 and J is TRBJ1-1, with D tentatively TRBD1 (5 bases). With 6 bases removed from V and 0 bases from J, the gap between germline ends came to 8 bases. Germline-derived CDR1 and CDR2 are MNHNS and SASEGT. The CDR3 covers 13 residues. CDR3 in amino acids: CASRGAVNTEAFF. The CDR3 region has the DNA TGTGCCAGCAGAGGGGCCGTGAACACTGAAGCTTTCTTT.

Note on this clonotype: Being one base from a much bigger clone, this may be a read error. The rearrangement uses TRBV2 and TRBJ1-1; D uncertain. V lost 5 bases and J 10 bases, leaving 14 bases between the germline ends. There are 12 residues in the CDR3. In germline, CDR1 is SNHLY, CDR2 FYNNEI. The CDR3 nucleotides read TGTGCCAGCAGTCGCACCGAGCTGGGAGCTTTCTTT. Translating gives CASSRTELGAFF.

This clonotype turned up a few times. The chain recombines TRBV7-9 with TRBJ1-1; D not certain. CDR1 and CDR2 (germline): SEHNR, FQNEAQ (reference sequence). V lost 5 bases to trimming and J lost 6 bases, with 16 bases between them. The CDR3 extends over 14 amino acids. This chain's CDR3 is CASSTDSGDPEAFF. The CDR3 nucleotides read TGTGCCAGCAGCACAGACTCGGGAGACCCTGAAGCTTTCTTT. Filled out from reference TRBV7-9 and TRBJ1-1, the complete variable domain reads DTGVSQNPRHKITKRGQNVTFRCDPISEHNRLYWYRQTLGQGPEFLTYFQNEAQLEKSRLLSDRFSAERPKGSFSTLEIQRTEQGDSAMYLCASSTDSGDPEAFFGQGTRLTVV.

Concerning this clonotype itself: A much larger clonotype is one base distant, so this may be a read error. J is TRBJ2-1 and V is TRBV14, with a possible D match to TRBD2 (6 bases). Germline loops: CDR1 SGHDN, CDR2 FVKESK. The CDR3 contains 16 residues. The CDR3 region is CAGSQQLAWGYNEQFF. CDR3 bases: TGTGCCGGCAGCCAACAACTAGCTTGGGGATACAATGAGCAGTTCTTC.

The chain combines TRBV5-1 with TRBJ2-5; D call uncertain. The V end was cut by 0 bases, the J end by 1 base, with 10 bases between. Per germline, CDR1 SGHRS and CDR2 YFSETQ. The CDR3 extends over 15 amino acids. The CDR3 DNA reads TGCGCCAGCAGCTTGGAGGCCACCTTCCAAGAGACCCAGTACTTC. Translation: CASSLEATFQETQYF.

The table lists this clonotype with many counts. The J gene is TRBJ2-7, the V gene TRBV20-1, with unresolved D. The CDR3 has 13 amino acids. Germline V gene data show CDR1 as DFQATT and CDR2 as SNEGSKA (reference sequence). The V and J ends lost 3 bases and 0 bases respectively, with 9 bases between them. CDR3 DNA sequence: TGCAGTGCTAGTACCCTCAGCTCCTACGAGCAGTACTTC. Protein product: CSASTLSSYEQYF.

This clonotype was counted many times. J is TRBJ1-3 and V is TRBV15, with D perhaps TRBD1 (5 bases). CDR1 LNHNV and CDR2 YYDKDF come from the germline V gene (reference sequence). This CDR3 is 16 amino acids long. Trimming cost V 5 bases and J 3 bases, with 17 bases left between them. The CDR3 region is CATSLPPQGFGNTIYF. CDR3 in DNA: TGTGCCACCAGCCTTCCCCCTCAGGGTTTTGGAAACACCATATATTTT.

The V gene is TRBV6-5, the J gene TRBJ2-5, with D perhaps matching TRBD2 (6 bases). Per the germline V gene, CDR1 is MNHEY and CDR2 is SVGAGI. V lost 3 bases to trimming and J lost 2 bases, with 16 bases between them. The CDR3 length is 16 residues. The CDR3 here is CASSYLGGLLQETQYF. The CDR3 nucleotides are TGTGCCAGCAGTTATTTGGGGGGTCTTCTACAAGAGACCCAGTACTTC.

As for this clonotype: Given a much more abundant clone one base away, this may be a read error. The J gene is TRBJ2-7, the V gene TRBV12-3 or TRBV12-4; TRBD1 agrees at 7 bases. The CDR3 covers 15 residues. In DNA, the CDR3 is TGTGCCAGCAGTTCGCGGACAGGAGTCTCCTACGAGCAGAACTTC. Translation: CASSSRTGVSYEQNF.

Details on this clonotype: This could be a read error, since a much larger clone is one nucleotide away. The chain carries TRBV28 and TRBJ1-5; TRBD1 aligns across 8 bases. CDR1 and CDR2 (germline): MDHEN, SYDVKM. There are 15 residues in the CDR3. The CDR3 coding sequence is TGTGCCAGCGAGCAGGGGGCGCGAAGCAATCAGTCCCAGCATTTT. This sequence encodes CASEQGARSNQSQHF.

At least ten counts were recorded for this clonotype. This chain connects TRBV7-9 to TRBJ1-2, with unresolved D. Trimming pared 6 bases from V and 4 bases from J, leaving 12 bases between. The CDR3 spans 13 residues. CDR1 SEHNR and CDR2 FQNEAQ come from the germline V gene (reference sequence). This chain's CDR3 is CASSLTELYGYTF. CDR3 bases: TGTGCCAGCAGTCTGACGGAGCTCTATGGCTACACCTTC. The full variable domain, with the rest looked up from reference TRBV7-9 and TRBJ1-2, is DTGVSQNPRHKITKRGQNVTFRCDPISEHNRLYWYRQTLGQGPEFLTYFQNEAQLEKSRLLSDRFSAERPKGSFSTLEIQRTEQGDSAMYLCASSLTELYGYTFGSGTRLTVV.

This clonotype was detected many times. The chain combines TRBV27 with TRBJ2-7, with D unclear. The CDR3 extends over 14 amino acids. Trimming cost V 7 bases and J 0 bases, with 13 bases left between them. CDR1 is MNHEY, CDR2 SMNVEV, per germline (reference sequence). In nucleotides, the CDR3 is TGTGCCAGCACTAAAGACGGGTTCTCCTACGAGCAGTACTTC. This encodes CASTKDGFSYEQYF.

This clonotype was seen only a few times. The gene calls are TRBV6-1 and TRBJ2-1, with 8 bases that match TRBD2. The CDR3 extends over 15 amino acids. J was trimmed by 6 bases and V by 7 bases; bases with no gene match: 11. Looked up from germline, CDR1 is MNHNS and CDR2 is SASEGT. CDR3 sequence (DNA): TGTGCCAGCACCCCCTCAGGGACTAGTCGCAATGAGCAGTTCTTC. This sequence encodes CASTPSGTSRNEQFF.

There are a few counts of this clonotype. The chain's CDR3 is CASSEVGQTNTEAFF. The CDR3 DNA reads TGTGCCAGCAGTGAAGTGGGACAAACGAACACTGAAGCTTTCTTT. The J gene is TRBJ1-1, the V gene TRBV2, with D maybe TRBD1 (6 bases). In germline, CDR1 is SNHLY, CDR2 FYNNEI. The CDR3 has 15 residues. Trimming left V 1 base short and J 1 base short, with 10 bases between.

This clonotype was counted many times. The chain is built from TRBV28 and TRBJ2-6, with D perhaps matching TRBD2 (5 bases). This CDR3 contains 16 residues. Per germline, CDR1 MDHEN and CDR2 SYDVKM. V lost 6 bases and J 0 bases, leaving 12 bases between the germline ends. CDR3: CASRSGLLSGANVLTF. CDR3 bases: TGTGCCAGCAGATCCGGACTGCTCTCTGGGGCCAACGTCCTGACTTTC.

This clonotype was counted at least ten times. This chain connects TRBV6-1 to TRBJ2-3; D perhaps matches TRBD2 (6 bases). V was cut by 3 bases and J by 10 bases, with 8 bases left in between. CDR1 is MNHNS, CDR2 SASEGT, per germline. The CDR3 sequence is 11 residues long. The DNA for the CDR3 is TGTGCCAGCAGTGAGGCGGGGTCGCAGTATTTT. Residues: CASSEAGSQYF.